The 32 T cell receptor beta chains listed next were all sequenced from one sample in a study of cytomegalovirus exposure and HLA in healthy donors. Vbeta (60) and Jbeta (13) primers were used in the PCR. Profiling relied on immunoSEQ multiplex PCR, and the TCRdb table lists in-frame clones only, not all of them. The data contain roughly 120,000 clones, roughly two thirds of them singletons. The sequenced sample consisted of PBMCs. These receptors all stem from a man aged 25-40 years in good health and CMV-seropositive.

The chain combines TRBV27 with TRBJ1-5; 8 bases match TRBD1. The CDR3 consists of 16 residues. The ends lost 6 bases at V and 2 bases at J; junction bases unmatched: 9. Germline CDR1 MNHEY, CDR2 SMNVEV (reference sequence). The chain's CDR3 is CASRTNDRGGNQPQHF. DNA of the CDR3: TGTGCCAGCAGGACCAACGACAGGGGTGGCAATCAGCCCCAGCATTTT.

The J gene is TRBJ1-2, the V gene TRBV5-1, with no clear D. Germline CDR1 is SGHRS and CDR2 is YFSETQ. This CDR3 is built from 12 residues. Trimming took off 5 bases at V and 5 bases at J, with 10 bases between the two ends. CDR3 sequence reads: CASSPETYGYTF. CDR3 DNA: TGCGCCAGCAGTCCCGAAACATATGGCTACACCTTC.

The chain recombines TRBV6-5 with TRBJ2-7; 10 bases map to TRBD2. The CDR3 has 14 amino acids. V shed 8 bases, J shed 6 bases, and the junction held 10 bases outside the gene matches. Per germline, CDR1 MNHEY and CDR2 SVGAGI. CDR3 sequence reads: CASGSSGSRGEQYF. Written as DNA, the CDR3 is TGTGCCAGCGGGTCTAGCGGGAGTCGGGGCGAGCAGTACTTC.

The gene calls are TRBV6-1 and TRBJ2-2; TRBD1 might be the D (5 bases). Germline V gene data show CDR1 as MNHNS and CDR2 as SASEGT. Trimming removed 5 bases from V and 4 bases from J, with 14 bases in between. The CDR3 consists of 15 residues. The CDR3 loop is CASSRQLGGTGELFF. The CDR3 DNA reads as TGTGCCAGCAGTCGACAGCTAGGCGGCACCGGGGAGCTGTTTTTT.

This clone has more than one count but fewer than ten. This rearrangement joins TRBV4-1 to TRBJ2-5, with D maybe TRBD2 (6 bases). The CDR3 is 14 amino acids. CDR1 MGHRA and CDR2 YSYEKL come from the germline V gene. V lost 0 bases and J lost 4, with 9 bases in between. The CDR3 nucleotides read TGCGCCAGCAGCCAAGAGGGACTCGGAGAGACCCAGTACTTC. Its translation is CASSQEGLGETQYF.

The chain recombines TRBV10-3 with TRBJ2-7; 7 nucleotides agree with TRBD1. The V and J ends lost 6 bases and 6 bases, in that order; junction bases with no gene match: 14. The CDR3 is 15 residues long. Germline V CDR1 and CDR2: ENHRY, SYGVKD. In nucleotides, the CDR3 is TGTGCCATCAGACCCGGGACAGCACTCGCCCTCGAGCAGTACTTC. It specifies CAIRPGTALALEQYF.

V is TRBV29-1 and J is TRBJ2-7; TRBD2 agrees at 12 bases. The V gene's germline CDR1 is SQVTM and CDR2 ANQGSEA. Trimming cost V 6 bases and J 2 bases; bases outside gene matches: 2. This CDR3 contains 13 residues. The CDR3 here is CSVRTSGAYEQYF. The DNA of the CDR3 is TGCAGCGTACGGACTAGCGGGGCCTACGAGCAGTACTTC.

This chain joins TRBV7-3 and TRBJ2-5; 7 positions agree with TRBD1. The V gene's germline CDR1 is SGHTA and CDR2 FQGTGA. The ends lost 1 base at V and 4 bases at J; junction bases unmatched: 6. The CDR3 contains 15 residues. The CDR3 spells CASSLIAGGLETQYF. The DNA for the CDR3 is TGTGCCAGCAGCTTAATAGCAGGGGGTCTAGAGACCCAGTACTTC.

The rearrangement joins TRBV30 to TRBJ1-2; 9 positions match TRBD1. CDR1 is GTSNPN, CDR2 SVGIG, per germline (reference sequence). The length of the CDR3 is 14 residues. J gave up 7 bases and V 0 bases, and 6 bases lay outside the gene matches. CDR3 region: CAWSVRGQGSGYTF. The CDR3 DNA reads TGTGCCTGGAGTGTACGGGGACAGGGTTCTGGCTACACCTTC.

V usage is TRBV5-1 and J usage is TRBJ2-5, with 7 bases matching TRBD2. The CDR3 has 13 amino acids. Germline loops: CDR1 SGHRS, CDR2 YFSETQ. After removal of 4 bases from V and 4 bases from J, the junction contained 4 bases not matched to a gene. The CDR3 coding sequence is TGCGCCAGCAGCGGGGGGGTGGGAGAGACCCAGTACTTC. As protein: CASSGGVGETQYF. Filled out from reference TRBV5-1 and TRBJ2-5, the complete variable domain reads KAGVTQTPRYLIKTRGQQVTLSCSPISGHRSVSWYQQTPGQGLQFLFEYFSETQRNKGNFPGRFSGRQFSNSRSEMNVSTLELGDSALYLCASSGGVGETQYFGPGTRLLVL.

The V gene is TRBV7-9, the J gene TRBJ2-5; D unclear. The V gene's germline CDR1 is SEHNR and CDR2 FQNEAQ (reference sequence). Trimming stripped 3 bases from V and 0 bases from J, with 8 bases between. The CDR3 extends over 14 amino acids. CDR3 nucleotide sequence: TGTGCCAGCAGCTTCGTCAGGTACCAAGAGACCCAGTACTTC. Translating gives CASSFVRYQETQYF.

The chain has TRBV9 and TRBJ2-7; D may be TRBD1 (6 bases). The V gene's germline CDR1 is SGDLS and CDR2 YYNGEE. The CDR3 length is 15 residues. The V end lost 0 bases, the J end lost 3 bases, and 13 bases lay between the germline ends. The CDR3 DNA is TGTGCCAGCAGCGTAGTAGGGGACACCCTCTACGAGCAGTACTTC. Translated: CASSVVGDTLYEQYF.

This chain joins TRBV28 and TRBJ2-3, with D maybe TRBD1 (5 bases). With 2 bases removed from V and 2 bases from J, the gap between germline ends came to 11 bases. This CDR3 comprises 15 residues. Germline-derived CDR1 and CDR2 are MDHEN and SYDVKM. Here the CDR3 DNA reads TGTGCCAGCAGTTTACCGGGCAGGGTCACAGATACGCAGTATTTT. This encodes CASSLPGRVTDTQYF. Full variable domain (rest looked up from reference TRBV28 and TRBJ2-3): DVKVTQSSRYLVKRTGEKVFLECVQDMDHENMFWYRQDPGLGLRLIYFSYDVKMKEKGDIPEGYSVSREKKERFSLILESASTNQTSMYLCASSLPGRVTDTQYFGPGTRLTVL.

This chain joins TRBV5-1 and TRBJ2-1; 11 nucleotides agree with TRBD2. V lost 4 bases, J lost 9 bases, and 12 bases stayed unmatched. The length of the CDR3 is 16 residues. Per the germline V gene, CDR1 is SGHRS and CDR2 is YFSETQ. In nucleotides, the CDR3 is TGCGCCAGCAGCCCCGGGACTAGCGGACTGTACGGTGAGCAGTTCTTC. Translated, it gives CASSPGTSGLYGEQFF.

This clone came up once. The genes are TRBV6-5 and TRBJ2-2, with 7 bases aligning to TRBD1. The CDR3 is made up of 15 amino acids. V lost 10 bases to trimming and J lost 6 bases; unmatched junction nucleotides: 14. The germline gives CDR1 MNHEY, CDR2 SVGAGI. Here the CDR3 DNA reads TGTGCCACAAAACGACAGGGAATGGCGGCCGGGGAGCTGTTTTTT. Its translation is CATKRQGMAAGELFF.

V and J are TRBV6-5 and TRBJ2-1; no clear D. CDR3 length: 13 amino acids. Per the germline V gene, CDR1 is MNHEY and CDR2 is SVGAGI. V was shortened by 8 bases and J by 0 bases, with 8 bases between the two germline ends. The CDR3 loop is CASRRSSYNEQFF. The CDR3 DNA is TGTGCCAGCCGCCGGAGCTCCTACAATGAGCAGTTCTTC.

The chain has TRBV7-3 and TRBJ2-5, with TRBD1 identical over 11 bases. The trim removed 5 bases at V and 4 bases at J, leaving 9 bases unmatched. CDR3 length: 16 residues. Germline CDR1 reads SGHTA; CDR2 reads FQGTGA. For the CDR3, the DNA is TGTGCCAGCAGCGTCGGACAGGGGGCTTATAGAGAGACCCAGTACTTC. The encoded protein is CASSVGQGAYRETQYF.

This clone was observed once. The rearrangement joins TRBV6-6 to TRBJ2-1; a weak D match, TRBD1 (6 bases). V lost 10 bases and J 0 bases, leaving 13 bases between the germline ends. CDR3 size: 14 residues. Looked up from germline, CDR1 is MNHNY and CDR2 is SVGAGI (reference sequence). CDR3 in amino acids: CATNRDNSYNEQFF. CDR3 in DNA: TGTGCCACAAACAGGGATAACTCCTACAATGAGCAGTTCTTC.

The rearrangement links TRBV5-4 to TRBJ2-3; D remains unclear. Germline lookup yields CDR1 SGHNT and CDR2 YYREEE (reference sequence). The CDR3 spans 13 residues. V was pared by 0 bases and J by 6 bases, with 8 bases between. CDR3 sequence reads: CASSLELPDTQYF. DNA for the CDR3: TGTGCCAGCAGCTTGGAGCTACCTGATACGCAGTATTTT.

This clone showed up just a few times. The chain recombines TRBV14 with TRBJ1-2; D gene ambiguous. CDR3 length equals 13 residues. Germline-derived CDR1 and CDR2 are SGHDN and FVKESK. V lost 6 bases to trimming and J lost 4 bases, with 12 bases between them. DNA of the CDR3: TGTGCCAGCAGTCGGAGAACTTTCTATGGCTACACCTTC. Translated, it gives CASSRRTFYGYTF.

The chain couples TRBV19 to TRBJ2-1; TRBD1 matches at 8 bases. This CDR3 is 16 amino acids long. The germline CDR1 and CDR2 sequences are LNHDA and SQIVND (reference sequence). Trimming at V came to 3 bases and at J to 2 bases, leaving 6 bases not matched to a gene. The CDR3 loop reads CASSIPGQATYNEQFF. The CDR3 DNA follows: TGTGCCAGTAGTATCCCGGGACAGGCGACCTACAATGAGCAGTTCTTC.

The chain is built from TRBV12-5 and TRBJ2-1; 8 nucleotides match TRBD2. Per germline, CDR1 LGHNT and CDR2 FRNRAP. V lost 0 bases to trimming and J lost 10 bases; unmatched junction nucleotides: 2. The CDR3 runs to 13 residues. Here the CDR3 DNA reads TGTGCTAGTGGTTTGGTTGGCGGGAGGGAGCAGTTCTTC. This codes for CASGLVGGREQFF. The full variable domain, with the rest looked up from reference TRBV12-5 and TRBJ2-1, is DARVTQTPRHKVTEMGQEVTMRCQPILGHNTVFWYRQTMMQGLELLAYFRNRAPLDDSGMPKDRFSAEMPDATLATLKIQPSEPRDSAVYFCASGLVGGREQFFGPGTRLTVL.

This chain joins TRBV11-2 and TRBJ2-3, with 9 bases aligning to TRBD2. The CDR3 has 16 amino acids. With 5 bases clipped from V and 4 bases from J, the junction kept 10 bases outside the gene matches. Per germline, CDR1 SGHAT and CDR2 FQNNGV. The CDR3 DNA is TGTGCCAGCAGCCAAGCGGGAGGCCCTCCCGCAGATACGCAGTATTTT. Its translation: CASSQAGGPPADTQYF.

In this sample, this clone turned up a few times. The chain combines TRBV7-2 with TRBJ2-1; 13 bases fit TRBD2. CDR3 length equals 14 residues. Trimming at V came to 5 bases and at J to 10 bases, leaving 5 bases not matched to a gene. The germline CDR1 and CDR2 sequences are SGHTA and FQGNSA. The CDR3 sequence is CASSRTSGSVEQFF. CDR3 nucleotides: TGTGCCAGCAGCCGGACTAGCGGGAGTGTCGAGCAGTTCTTC.

This chain joins TRBV6-1 and TRBJ2-3; perhaps TRBD2 as D (5 bases). The CDR3 spans 15 residues. The V and J ends lost 6 bases and 2 bases respectively, with 15 bases between them. The V gene's germline CDR1 is MNHNS and CDR2 SASEGT. The CDR3 here is CASSIAGSHTDTQYF. The CDR3 bases are TGTGCCAGCAGCATCGCGGGTTCACACACAGATACGCAGTATTTT.

This clone was detected only once. The chain joins TRBV4-1 to TRBJ2-5; 8 bases fit TRBD2. The J segment lost 5 bases and the V segment lost 4 bases, leaving 6 bases of the junction unmatched. The germline CDR1 and CDR2 sequences are MGHRA and YSYEKL. There are 14 residues in the CDR3. The CDR3: CASSPGGGRETQYF. As DNA, the CDR3 is TGCGCCAGCAGCCCGGGGGGGGGACGGGAGACCCAGTACTTC.

This chain uses TRBV6-6 with TRBJ1-2; maybe TRBD1 (6 bases). The CDR3 is made up of 13 amino acids. Looked up from germline, CDR1 is MNHNY and CDR2 is SVGAGI (reference sequence). The germline V and J ends were trimmed by 7 bases and 10 bases, with 19 bases remaining between them. The CDR3 DNA reads TGTGCCAGCAAGATCTCAGGGGCGGGTGTCTACACCTTC. Translated: CASKISGAGVYTF.

The chain links TRBV7-2 to TRBJ1-2; no reliable D call. Germline CDR1 and CDR2: SGHTA and FQGNSA. The CDR3 runs 13 residues. Trimming shortened V by 3 bases and J by 0 bases, and 5 bases separated the two germline ends. The CDR3 reads CASSLGTNYGYTF. In DNA, the CDR3 is TGTGCCAGCAGCTTGGGCACTAACTATGGCTACACCTTC.

The rearrangement uses TRBV7-9 and TRBJ1-2; 8 bases are a match to TRBD1. This CDR3 spans 14 amino acids. Looked up from germline, CDR1 is SEHNR and CDR2 is FQNEAQ (reference sequence). V shed 2 bases and J 4 bases; nucleotides not matched to a gene: 3. The CDR3: CASSLTQGAYGYTF. CDR3 bases: TGTGCCAGCAGCTTAACTCAGGGGGCCTATGGCTACACCTTC.

There are a few counts of this clone. The chain combines TRBV5-1 with TRBJ2-3, with D possibly being TRBD1 (5 bases). V dropped 4 bases and J dropped 3 bases, with 12 bases sitting between them. Germline V gene sequence: CDR1 SGHRS, CDR2 YFSETQ. CDR3 length equals 14 residues. The chain's CDR3 is CASSPPTETDTQYF. CDR3 nucleotide sequence: TGCGCCAGCAGCCCACCGACAGAGACAGATACGCAGTATTTT.

The chain carries TRBV18 and TRBJ1-5; the match to TRBD1 covers 10 bases. V lost 3 bases and J lost 2; bases outside the gene matches: 4. The V gene's germline CDR1 is KGHSH and CDR2 LQKENI. This CDR3 spans 16 amino acids. In DNA form, the CDR3 reads TGTGCCAGCTCACCGCCCGGGACAGGGGGCAATCAGCCCCAGCATTTT. Translating gives CASSPPGTGGNQPQHF. The full variable domain, completed using reference TRBV18 and TRBJ1-5, is NAGVMQNPRHLVRRRGQEARLRCSPMKGHSHVYWYRQLPEEGLKFMVYLQKENIIDESGMPKERFSAEFPKEGPSILRIQQVVRGDSAAYFCASSPPGTGGNQPQHFGDGTRLSIL.

This sequence joins TRBV10-3 and TRBJ2-6; D perhaps matches TRBD1 (6 bases). V lost 0 bases and J lost 0, with 15 bases in between. CDR3 length: 19 residues. The germline V gene has CDR1 ENHRY and CDR2 SYGVKD. Here the CDR3 reads CAISESVGALSSGANVLTF. The CDR3 coding sequence is TGTGCCATCAGTGAGTCAGTGGGGGCCCTTAGCTCTGGGGCCAACGTCCTGACTTTC.